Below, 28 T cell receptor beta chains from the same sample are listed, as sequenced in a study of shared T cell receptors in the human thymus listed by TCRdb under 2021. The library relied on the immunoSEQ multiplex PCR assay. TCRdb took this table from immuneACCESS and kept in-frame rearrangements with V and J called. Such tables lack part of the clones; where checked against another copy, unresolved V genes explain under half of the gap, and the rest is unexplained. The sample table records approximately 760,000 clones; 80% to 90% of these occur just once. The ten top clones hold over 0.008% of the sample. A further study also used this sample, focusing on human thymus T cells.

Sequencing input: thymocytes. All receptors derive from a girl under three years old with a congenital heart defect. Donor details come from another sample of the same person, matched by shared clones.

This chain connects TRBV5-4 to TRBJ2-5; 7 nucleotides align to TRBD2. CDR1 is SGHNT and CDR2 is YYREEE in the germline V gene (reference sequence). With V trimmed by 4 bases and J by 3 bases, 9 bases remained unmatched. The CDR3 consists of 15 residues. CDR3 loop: CASSPGGLAEETQYF. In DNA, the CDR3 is TGTGCCAGCAGCCCTGGCGGGCTAGCGGAAGAGACCCAGTACTTC.

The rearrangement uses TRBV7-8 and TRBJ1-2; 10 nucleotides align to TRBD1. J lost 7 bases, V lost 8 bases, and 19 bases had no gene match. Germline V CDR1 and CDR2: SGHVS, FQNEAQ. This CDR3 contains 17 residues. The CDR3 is CASLPQSARQGAGGYTF. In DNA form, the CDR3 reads TGTGCCAGCTTACCACAGAGCGCCAGACAGGGGGCTGGTGGCTACACCTTC. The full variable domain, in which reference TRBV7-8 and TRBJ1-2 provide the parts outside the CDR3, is GAGVSQSPRYKVAKRGQDVALRCDPISGHVSLFWYQQALGQGPEFLTYFQNEAQLDKSGLPSDRFFAERPEGSVSTLKIQRTQQEDSAVYLCASLPQSARQGAGGYTFGSGTRLTVV.

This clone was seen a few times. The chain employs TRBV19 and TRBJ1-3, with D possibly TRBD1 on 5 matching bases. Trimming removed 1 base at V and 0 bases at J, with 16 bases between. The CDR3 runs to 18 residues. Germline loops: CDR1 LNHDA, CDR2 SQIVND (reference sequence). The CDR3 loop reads CASSIAGIGADSGNTIYF. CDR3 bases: TGTGCCAGTAGTATAGCGGGTATTGGGGCAGACTCTGGAAACACCATATATTTT.

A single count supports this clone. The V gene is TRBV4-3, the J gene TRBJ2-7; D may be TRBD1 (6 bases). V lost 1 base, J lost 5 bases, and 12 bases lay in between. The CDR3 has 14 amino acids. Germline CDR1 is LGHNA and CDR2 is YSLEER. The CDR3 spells CASSQGSRGNEQYF. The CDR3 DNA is TGCGCCAGCAGCCAAGGATCCAGGGGCAACGAGCAGTACTTC.

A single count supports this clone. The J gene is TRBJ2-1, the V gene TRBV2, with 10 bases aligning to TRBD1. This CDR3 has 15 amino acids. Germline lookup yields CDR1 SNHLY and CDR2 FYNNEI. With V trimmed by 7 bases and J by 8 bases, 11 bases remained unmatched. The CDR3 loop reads CASNQRQGAPDEQFF. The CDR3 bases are TGTGCCAGCAACCAACGACAGGGGGCGCCGGATGAGCAGTTCTTC. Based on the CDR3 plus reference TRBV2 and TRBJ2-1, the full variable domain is EPEVTQTPSHQVTQMGQEVILRCVPISNHLYFYWYRQILGQKVEFLVSFYNNEISEKSEIFDDQFSVERPDGSNFTLKIRSTKLEDSAMYFCASNQRQGAPDEQFFGPGTRLTVL.

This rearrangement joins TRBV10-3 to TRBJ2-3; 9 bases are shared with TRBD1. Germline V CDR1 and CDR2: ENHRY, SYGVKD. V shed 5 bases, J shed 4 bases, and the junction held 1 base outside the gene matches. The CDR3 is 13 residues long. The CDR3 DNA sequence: TGTGCCATCAGTCGACAGGGGGCAGATACGCAGTATTTT. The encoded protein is CAISRQGADTQYF.

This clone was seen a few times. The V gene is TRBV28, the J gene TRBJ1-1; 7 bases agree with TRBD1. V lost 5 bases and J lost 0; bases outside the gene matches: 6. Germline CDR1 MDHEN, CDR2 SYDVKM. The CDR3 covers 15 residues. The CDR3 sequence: CASSPRTGLNTEAFF. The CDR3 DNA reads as TGTGCCAGCAGTCCCCGGACAGGATTGAACACTGAAGCTTTCTTT.

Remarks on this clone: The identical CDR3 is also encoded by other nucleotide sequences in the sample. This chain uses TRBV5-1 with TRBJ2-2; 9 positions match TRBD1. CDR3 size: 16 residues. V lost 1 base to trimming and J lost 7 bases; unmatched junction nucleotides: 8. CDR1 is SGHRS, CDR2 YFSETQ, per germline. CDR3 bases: TGCGCCAGCAGCTTGTTAGGGACAGGGAAAGGCGGGGAGCTGTTTTTT. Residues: CASSLLGTGKGGELFF.

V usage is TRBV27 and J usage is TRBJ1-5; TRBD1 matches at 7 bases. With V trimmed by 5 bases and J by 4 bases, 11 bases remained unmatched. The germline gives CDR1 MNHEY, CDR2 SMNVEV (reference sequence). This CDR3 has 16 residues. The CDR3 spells CASSPATGDWNQPQHF. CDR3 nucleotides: TGTGCCAGCAGTCCTGCTACAGGGGATTGGAATCAGCCCCAGCATTTT.

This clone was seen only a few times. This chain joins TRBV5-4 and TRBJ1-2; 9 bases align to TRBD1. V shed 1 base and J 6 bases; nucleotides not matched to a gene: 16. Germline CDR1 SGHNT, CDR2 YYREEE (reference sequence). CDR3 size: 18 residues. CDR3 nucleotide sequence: TGTGCCAGCAGCTTGTGGGGACAGGGACCATACCCAAATAATGGCTACACCTTC. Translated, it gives CASSLWGQGPYPNNGYTF.

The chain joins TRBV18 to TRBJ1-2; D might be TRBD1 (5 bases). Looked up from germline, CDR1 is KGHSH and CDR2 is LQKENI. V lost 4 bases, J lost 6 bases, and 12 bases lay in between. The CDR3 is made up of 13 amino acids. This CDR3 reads CASSHRYSHGYTF. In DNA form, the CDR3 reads TGTGCCAGCTCACACAGGTACTCCCATGGCTACACCTTC.

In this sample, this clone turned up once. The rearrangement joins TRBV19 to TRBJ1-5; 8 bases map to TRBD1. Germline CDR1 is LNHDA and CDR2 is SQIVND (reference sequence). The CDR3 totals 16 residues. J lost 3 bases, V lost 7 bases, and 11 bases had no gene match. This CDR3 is CASMNTGTGFNQPQHF. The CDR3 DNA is TGTGCCAGTATGAATACCGGGACAGGCTTCAATCAGCCCCAGCATTTT. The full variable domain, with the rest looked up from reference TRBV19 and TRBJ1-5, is DGGITQSPKYLFRKEGQNVTLSCEQNLNHDAMYWYRQDPGQGLRLIYYSQIVNDFQKGDIAEGYSVSREKKESFPLTVTSAQKNPTAFYLCASMNTGTGFNQPQHFGDGTRLSIL.

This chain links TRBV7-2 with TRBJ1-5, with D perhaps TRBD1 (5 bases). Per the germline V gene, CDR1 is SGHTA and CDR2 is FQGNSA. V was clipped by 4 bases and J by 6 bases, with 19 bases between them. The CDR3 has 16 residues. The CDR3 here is CASSSAGGGAGQPQHF. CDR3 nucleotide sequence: TGTGCCAGCAGCTCCGCTGGAGGCGGGGCTGGTCAGCCCCAGCATTTT.

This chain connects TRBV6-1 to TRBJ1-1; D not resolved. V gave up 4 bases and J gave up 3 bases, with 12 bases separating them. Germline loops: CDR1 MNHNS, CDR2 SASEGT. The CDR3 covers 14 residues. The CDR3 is CASSAPGGYTEAFF. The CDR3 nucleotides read TGTGCCAGCAGTGCACCTGGAGGGTACACTGAAGCTTTCTTT.

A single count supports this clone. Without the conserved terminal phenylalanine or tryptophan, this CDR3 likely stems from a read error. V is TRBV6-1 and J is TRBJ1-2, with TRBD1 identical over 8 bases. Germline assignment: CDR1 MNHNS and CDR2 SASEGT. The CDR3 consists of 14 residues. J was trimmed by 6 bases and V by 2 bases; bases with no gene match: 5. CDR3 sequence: CASSEQGAGDGYTL. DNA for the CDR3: TGTGCCAGCAGTGAACAGGGGGCTGGGGATGGCTACACCCTC.

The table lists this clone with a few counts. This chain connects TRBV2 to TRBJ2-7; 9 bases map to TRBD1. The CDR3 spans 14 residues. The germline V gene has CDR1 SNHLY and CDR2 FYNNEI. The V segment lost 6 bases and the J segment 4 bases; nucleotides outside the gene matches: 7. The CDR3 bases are TGTGCCAGCAGGAGTGGGACAGGGCCATACGAGCAGTACTTC. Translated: CASRSGTGPYEQYF. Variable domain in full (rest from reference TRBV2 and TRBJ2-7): EPEVTQTPSHQVTQMGQEVILRCVPISNHLYFYWYRQILGQKVEFLVSFYNNEISEKSEIFDDQFSVERPDGSNFTLKIRSTKLEDSAMYFCASRSGTGPYEQYFGPGTRLTVT.

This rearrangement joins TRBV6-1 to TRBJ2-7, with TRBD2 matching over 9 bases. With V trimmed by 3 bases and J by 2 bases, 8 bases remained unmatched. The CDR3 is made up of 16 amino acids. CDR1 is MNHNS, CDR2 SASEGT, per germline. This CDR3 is CASSDPGAGGPYEQYF. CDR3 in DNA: TGTGCCAGCAGTGACCCGGGGGCGGGGGGGCCCTACGAGCAGTACTTC.

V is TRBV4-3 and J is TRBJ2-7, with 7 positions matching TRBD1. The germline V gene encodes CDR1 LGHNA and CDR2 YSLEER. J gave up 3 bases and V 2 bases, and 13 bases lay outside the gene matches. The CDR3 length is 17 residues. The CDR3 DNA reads TGCGCCAGCAGCCAAAAGATAGGACCGACAGGGTTCTACGAGCAGTACTTC. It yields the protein CASSQKIGPTGFYEQYF.

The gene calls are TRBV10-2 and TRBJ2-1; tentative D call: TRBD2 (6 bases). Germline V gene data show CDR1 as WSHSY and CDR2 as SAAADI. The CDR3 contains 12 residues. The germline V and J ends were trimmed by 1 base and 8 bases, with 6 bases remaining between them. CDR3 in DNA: TGCGCCAGCAGTGAGTGGAGGGATGAGCAGTTCTTC. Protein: CASSEWRDEQFF.

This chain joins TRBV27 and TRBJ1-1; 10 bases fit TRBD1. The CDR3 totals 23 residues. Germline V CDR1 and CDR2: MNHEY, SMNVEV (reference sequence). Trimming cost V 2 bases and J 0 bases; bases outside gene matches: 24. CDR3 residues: CASSLKLEGPRQGAHWMNTEAFF. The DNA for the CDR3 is TGTGCCAGCAGTTTAAAGCTAGAGGGGCCGCGACAGGGGGCGCATTGGATGAACACTGAAGCTTTCTTT.

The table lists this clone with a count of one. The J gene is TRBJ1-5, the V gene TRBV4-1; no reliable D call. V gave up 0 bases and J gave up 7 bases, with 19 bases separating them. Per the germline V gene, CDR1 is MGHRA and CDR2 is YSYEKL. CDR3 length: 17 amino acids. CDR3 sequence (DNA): TGCGCCAGCAGCCAAGACCGGATTGGGCCGGAGGACCAGCCCCAGCATTTT. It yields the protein CASSQDRIGPEDQPQHF.

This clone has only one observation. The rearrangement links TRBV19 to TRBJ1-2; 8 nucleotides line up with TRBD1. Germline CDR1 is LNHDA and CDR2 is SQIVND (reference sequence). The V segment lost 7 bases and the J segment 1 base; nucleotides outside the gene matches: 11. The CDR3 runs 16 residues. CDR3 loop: CASKRQGHGYNYGYTF. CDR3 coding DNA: TGTGCCAGTAAACGACAGGGGCATGGGTATAACTATGGCTACACCTTC.

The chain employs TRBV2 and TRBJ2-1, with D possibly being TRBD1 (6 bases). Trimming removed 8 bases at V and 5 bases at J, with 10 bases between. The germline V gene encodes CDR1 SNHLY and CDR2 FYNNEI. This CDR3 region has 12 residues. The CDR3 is CASGDTNNEQFF. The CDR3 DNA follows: TGTGCCAGCGGGGACACTAACAATGAGCAGTTCTTC.

The CDR3 reads CASSPGRGIHPDTQYF. CDR3 DNA: TGTGCCAGCAGCCCGGGTCGGGGGATTCATCCAGATACGCAGTATTTT. The rearrangement links TRBV5-4 to TRBJ2-3, with D possibly being TRBD2 (6 bases). Trimming stripped 4 bases from V and 4 bases from J, with 19 bases between. This CDR3 spans 16 amino acids. Germline loops: CDR1 SGHNT, CDR2 YYREEE (reference sequence).

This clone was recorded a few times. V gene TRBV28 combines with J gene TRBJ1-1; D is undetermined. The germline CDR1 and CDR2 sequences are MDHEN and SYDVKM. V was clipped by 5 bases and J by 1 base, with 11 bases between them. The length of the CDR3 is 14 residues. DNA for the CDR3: TGTGCCAGCAGTCCCGACACACCGAACACTGAAGCTTTCTTT. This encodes CASSPDTPNTEAFF. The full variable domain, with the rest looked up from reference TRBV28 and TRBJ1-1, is DVKVTQSSRYLVKRTGEKVFLECVQDMDHENMFWYRQDPGLGLRLIYFSYDVKMKEKGDIPEGYSVSREKKERFSLILESASTNQTSMYLCASSPDTPNTEAFFGQGTRLTVV.

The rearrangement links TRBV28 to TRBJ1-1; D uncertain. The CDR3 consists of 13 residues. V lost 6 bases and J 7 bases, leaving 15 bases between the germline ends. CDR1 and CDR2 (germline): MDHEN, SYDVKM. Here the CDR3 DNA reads TGTGCCAGCAGAAGGAGCGACCCCTATGAAGCTTTCTTT. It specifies CASRRSDPYEAFF.

CDR3 nucleotide sequence: TGTGCCAGCAGCTTGCGCAAAGCTAACTATGGCTACACCTTC. Translated, it gives CASSLRKANYGYTF. The chain uses TRBV7-9 and TRBJ1-2; no definite D call. Germline CDR1 reads SEHNR; CDR2 reads FQNEAQ (reference sequence). The V end was cut by 3 bases, the J end by 0 bases, with 8 bases between. The CDR3 totals 14 residues. The whole variable domain, filled in from reference TRBV7-9 and TRBJ1-2, reads DTGVSQNPRHKITKRGQNVTFRCDPISEHNRLYWYRQTLGQGPEFLTYFQNEAQLEKSRLLSDRFSAERPKGSFSTLEIQRTEQGDSAMYLCASSLRKANYGYTFGSGTRLTVV.

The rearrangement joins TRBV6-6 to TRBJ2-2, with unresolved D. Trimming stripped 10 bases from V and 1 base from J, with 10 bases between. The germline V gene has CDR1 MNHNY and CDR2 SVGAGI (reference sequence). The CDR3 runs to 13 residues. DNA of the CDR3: TGTGCCACCCTGAGGCGGAACACCGGGGAGCTGTTTTTT. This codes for CATLRRNTGELFF.